This passage covers 25 T cell receptor beta chains from one sample sequenced in a study of cytomegalovirus exposure and HLA in healthy donors. The PCR used 60 Vbeta and 13 Jbeta primers. Repertoires were generated with immunoSEQ multiplex PCR, while TCRdb's copy carries only in-frame clones and drops some. This table has under 200,000 clones, approximately 79% appearing once. Source material: PBMCs. All receptors come from a woman between 40 and 55 years old in good health and CMV-seronegative.

The chain is built from TRBV6-1 and TRBJ2-7; D gene unclear. Trimming stripped 3 bases from V and 0 bases from J, with 3 bases between. Germline V CDR1 and CDR2: MNHNS, SASEGT. This CDR3 region has 12 residues. The CDR3 protein is CASSDLSYEQYF. As DNA, the CDR3 is TGTGCCAGCAGTGACCTCTCCTACGAGCAGTACTTC.

The chain has TRBV5-4 and TRBJ2-3, with D perhaps TRBD1 (6 bases). The CDR3 sequence is 15 residues long. V was shortened by 4 bases and J by 2 bases, with 14 bases between the two germline ends. Germline-derived CDR1 and CDR2 are SGHNT and YYREEE (reference sequence). The CDR3 bases are TGTGCCAGCAGCGGGGGCCTTACTCCCACAGATACGCAGTATTTT. Encoded protein: CASSGGLTPTDTQYF.

This clone was seen a few times. V is TRBV2 and J is TRBJ1-4; D gene uncertain. V lost 6 bases and J 0 bases, leaving 8 bases between the germline ends. The CDR3 runs 14 residues. Germline CDR1 and CDR2: SNHLY and FYNNEI. The CDR3 reads CASRTRATNEKLFF. Written as DNA, the CDR3 is TGTGCCAGCAGAACCCGGGCAACTAATGAAAAACTGTTTTTT.

The rearrangement uses TRBV4-1 and TRBJ2-6, with 11 bases fitting TRBD2. Germline assignment: CDR1 MGHRA and CDR2 YSYEKL. The trim removed 4 bases at V and 3 bases at J, leaving 5 bases unmatched. The CDR3 contains 17 residues. CDR3 nucleotide sequence: TGCGCCAGCAGCCTAGCGGGGGGGCCTAGTGGGGCCAACGTCCTGACTTTC. It specifies CASSLAGGPSGANVLTF.

The chain is built from TRBV5-1 and TRBJ1-1; possible D gene TRBD1, 5 bases. The germline V gene encodes CDR1 SGHRS and CDR2 YFSETQ. This CDR3 comprises 16 residues. Trimming left V 0 bases short and J 4 bases short, with 16 bases between. CDR3 sequence reads: CASSLVPSGFSTEAFF. CDR3 nucleotides: TGCGCCAGCAGCTTGGTCCCGTCAGGGTTTAGCACTGAAGCTTTCTTT.

The gene calls are TRBV2 and TRBJ2-1, with TRBD2 matching over 12 bases. The germline V gene encodes CDR1 SNHLY and CDR2 FYNNEI. This CDR3 comprises 19 residues. The V gene end was trimmed by 4 bases and the J gene end by 0 bases; junction bases not matched to a gene: 10. The CDR3 reads CASSASSGGARSSYNEQFF. CDR3 bases: TGTGCCAGCAGTGCATCTAGCGGGGGGGCCAGGAGCTCCTACAATGAGCAGTTCTTC.

The chain couples TRBV19 to TRBJ1-2; D possibly corresponds to TRBD1 (5 bases). The CDR3 totals 15 residues. Germline CDR1 LNHDA, CDR2 SQIVND (reference sequence). Trimming shortened V by 4 bases and J by 6 bases, and 18 bases separated the two germline ends. The CDR3 region has the DNA TGTGCCAGTAGTAGGGGAAGGCAGGGTGGAGATGGCTACACCTTC. Translated, it gives CASSRGRQGGDGYTF.

The rearrangement joins TRBV6-1 to TRBJ1-5, with D possibly TRBD1 on 5 matching bases. V gave up 5 bases and J gave up 0 bases, with 11 bases separating them. Per germline, CDR1 MNHNS and CDR2 SASEGT. The CDR3 loop spans 15 amino acids. Here the CDR3 reads CASSLTGDSNQPQHF. CDR3 bases: TGTGCCAGCAGTTTAACAGGAGATAGCAATCAGCCCCAGCATTTT.

The V call is TRBV7-6, the J call TRBJ2-5; 11 bases are shared with TRBD2. The CDR3 is 16 amino acids. Trimming at V came to 1 base and at J to 5 bases, leaving 6 bases not matched to a gene. Germline V gene data show CDR1 as SGHVS and CDR2 as FNYEAQ. The CDR3, as DNA: TGTGCCAGCAGCTTAGATAGCGGGGGGGCCGGGGAGACCCAGTACTTC. This gives the protein CASSLDSGGAGETQYF.

The J gene is TRBJ2-2, the V gene TRBV7-9, with 9 positions matching TRBD2. V trimming: 3 bases; J trimming: 13 bases; junction bases outside the gene matches: 6. Germline-derived CDR1 and CDR2 are SEHNR and FQNEAQ (reference sequence). The CDR3 loop spans 13 amino acids. The CDR3 sequence is CASSLTSGEALFF. The CDR3 nucleotides read TGTGCCAGCAGCTTGACTAGCGGAGAGGCGCTGTTTTTT.

The chain combines TRBV27 with TRBJ2-5; 9 bases map to TRBD1. V shed 4 bases and J 5 bases; nucleotides not matched to a gene: 11. CDR3 size: 16 residues. Looked up from germline, CDR1 is MNHEY and CDR2 is SMNVEV (reference sequence). Here the CDR3 reads CASSSPRTGERETQYF. The CDR3 region has the DNA TGTGCCAGCAGTTCACCTCGGACAGGGGAGCGGGAGACCCAGTACTTC.

The V gene is TRBV11-1, the J gene TRBJ1-3; TRBD1 might be the D (5 bases). The CDR3 is 16 residues long. CDR1 SGHAT and CDR2 FQDESV come from the germline V gene (reference sequence). The V and J ends lost 5 bases and 5 bases respectively, with 19 bases between them. The CDR3 coding sequence is TGTGCCAGCAGCCCCGGGGACGGGGGTGAACGAAACACCATATATTTT. Its translation is CASSPGDGGERNTIYF.

This chain joins TRBV7-2 and TRBJ1-2; D gene unclear. Germline V gene lookup returns CDR1 SGHTA and CDR2 FQGNSA. V was cut by 1 base and J by 4 bases, with 13 bases left in between. This CDR3 is 15 amino acids long. In DNA form, the CDR3 reads TGTGCCAGCAGCTTAGTGAGGTCCAGTGGCTATGGCTACACCTTC. Translation: CASSLVRSSGYGYTF. Full variable domain (remainder filled in from reference TRBV7-2 and TRBJ1-2): GAGVSQSPSNKVTEKGKDVELRCDPISGHTALYWYRQSLGQGLEFLIYFQGNSAPDKSGLPSDRFSAERTGGSVSTLTIQRTQQEDSAVYLCASSLVRSSGYGYTFGSGTRLTVV.

This rearrangement joins TRBV7-2 to TRBJ2-1; TRBD2 aligns across 7 bases. Germline loops: CDR1 SGHTA, CDR2 FQGNSA. Trimming at V came to 2 bases and at J to 8 bases, leaving 12 bases not matched to a gene. The CDR3 loop spans 16 amino acids. The CDR3 nucleotides read TGTGCCAGCAGCTTACGGTCGGGACTACCAGATGATGAGCAGTTCTTC. Translation gives CASSLRSGLPDDEQFF.

This clone has just one count. J is TRBJ2-3 and V is TRBV10-3, with TRBD1 matching 9 bases. The CDR3 sequence is 15 residues long. CDR1 is ENHRY, CDR2 SYGVKD, per germline. The V segment lost 4 bases and the J segment 7 bases; nucleotides outside the gene matches: 9. As DNA, the CDR3 is TGTGCCATCAGTGGGGACAGGGTTTCCGTTCATACGCAGTATTTT. Protein product: CAISGDRVSVHTQYF.

The chain couples TRBV7-2 to TRBJ2-1, with 9 bases matching TRBD2. CDR3 size: 16 residues. Per germline, CDR1 SGHTA and CDR2 FQGNSA. Germline trimming cut 7 bases from V and 9 bases from J; bases unmatched to any gene: 16. CDR3 amino acids: CASTMGGVAGAGEQFF. The CDR3, as DNA: TGTGCCAGCACAATGGGGGGAGTAGCGGGAGCTGGTGAGCAGTTCTTC.

The chain recombines TRBV5-1 with TRBJ2-2; 11 bases agree with TRBD1. The CDR3 sequence is 15 residues long. CDR1 is SGHRS, CDR2 YFSETQ, per germline. The ends lost 7 bases at V and 4 bases at J; junction bases unmatched: 6. The CDR3 coding sequence is TGCGCCAGCGCATTGGGGACAGGGGGCACCGGGGAGCTGTTTTTT. It translates to CASALGTGGTGELFF. The full variable domain, its missing parts supplied by reference TRBV5-1 and TRBJ2-2, is KAGVTQTPRYLIKTRGQQVTLSCSPISGHRSVSWYQQTPGQGLQFLFEYFSETQRNKGNFPGRFSGRQFSNSRSEMNVSTLELGDSALYLCASALGTGGTGELFFGEGSRLTVL.

V usage is TRBV28 and J usage is TRBJ2-7; 15 nucleotides align to TRBD2. The CDR3 is 14 residues long. V dropped 8 bases and J dropped 4; count of bases not matched to a gene: 3. Germline V gene sequence: CDR1 MDHEN, CDR2 SYDVKM. In DNA form, the CDR3 reads TGTGCCAGCGGGACTAGCGGGAGGTCTTACGAGCAGTACTTC. This translates into CASGTSGRSYEQYF.

This clone was detected only once. V is TRBV11-2 and J is TRBJ1-1; 9 nucleotides match TRBD1. Germline V CDR1 and CDR2: SGHAT, FQNNGV. V was pared by 1 base and J by 4 bases, with 4 bases of the junction left unmatched. There are 15 residues in the CDR3. CDR3 DNA sequence: TGTGCCAGCAGCTTAGTCGTGACAGGGGGCACTGAAGCTTTCTTT. Its translation is CASSLVVTGGTEAFF.

The chain carries TRBV7-2 and TRBJ1-5; TRBD1 aligns across 7 bases. The CDR3 is made up of 15 amino acids. Germline CDR1 and CDR2: SGHTA and FQGNSA. With V trimmed by 3 bases and J by 5 bases, 7 bases remained unmatched. CDR3 in DNA: TGTGCCAGCAGCTTGGGACAGAACCCCGATCAGCCCCAGCATTTT. It is translated as CASSLGQNPDQPQHF.

The chain is built from TRBV27 and TRBJ2-2; 7 nucleotides agree with TRBD1. The CDR3 consists of 14 residues. Germline-derived CDR1 and CDR2 are MNHEY and SMNVEV (reference sequence). J was trimmed by 4 bases and V by 6 bases; bases with no gene match: 5. The CDR3 loop is CASSRQGSTGELFF. CDR3 DNA sequence: TGTGCCAGCAGCCGACAGGGTAGCACCGGGGAGCTGTTTTTT.

This sequence joins TRBV18 and TRBJ1-2; 8 nucleotides match TRBD1. V shed 2 bases and J 6 bases; nucleotides not matched to a gene: 5. CDR1 is KGHSH, CDR2 LQKENI, per germline. The CDR3 runs 14 residues. CDR3 in DNA: TGTGCCAGCTCACCATTGGACAGGGAGAATGGCTACACCTTC. Amino acids: CASSPLDRENGYTF.

The rearrangement uses TRBV11-2 and TRBJ2-3; D perhaps matches TRBD2 (5 bases). V gave up 5 bases and J gave up 8 bases, with 14 bases separating them. Germline CDR1 reads SGHAT; CDR2 reads FQNNGV. The CDR3 contains 13 residues. The CDR3 spells CASSPDGAGTQYF. In DNA, the CDR3 is TGTGCCAGCAGCCCCGATGGCGCGGGTACGCAGTATTTT.

J is TRBJ2-7 and V is TRBV13, with TRBD2 as a possible D gene (5 bases). V was cut by 5 bases and J by 4 bases, with 9 bases left in between. The CDR3 covers 12 residues. Germline assignment: CDR1 PRHDT and CDR2 FYEKMQ (reference sequence). This CDR3 reads CASSERTYEQYF. CDR3 in DNA: TGTGCCAGCAGCGAAAGGACTTACGAGCAGTACTTC.

The V and J genes are TRBV27 and TRBJ2-4; D perhaps matches TRBD2 (7 bases). Looked up from germline, CDR1 is MNHEY and CDR2 is SMNVEV (reference sequence). With 2 bases removed from V and 2 bases from J, the gap between germline ends came to 16 bases. The length of the CDR3 is 17 residues. This CDR3 is CASSLTAGGRSKNIQYF. The CDR3 bases are TGTGCCAGCAGTTTAACCGCCGGGGGGCGTTCCAAAAACATTCAGTACTTC.